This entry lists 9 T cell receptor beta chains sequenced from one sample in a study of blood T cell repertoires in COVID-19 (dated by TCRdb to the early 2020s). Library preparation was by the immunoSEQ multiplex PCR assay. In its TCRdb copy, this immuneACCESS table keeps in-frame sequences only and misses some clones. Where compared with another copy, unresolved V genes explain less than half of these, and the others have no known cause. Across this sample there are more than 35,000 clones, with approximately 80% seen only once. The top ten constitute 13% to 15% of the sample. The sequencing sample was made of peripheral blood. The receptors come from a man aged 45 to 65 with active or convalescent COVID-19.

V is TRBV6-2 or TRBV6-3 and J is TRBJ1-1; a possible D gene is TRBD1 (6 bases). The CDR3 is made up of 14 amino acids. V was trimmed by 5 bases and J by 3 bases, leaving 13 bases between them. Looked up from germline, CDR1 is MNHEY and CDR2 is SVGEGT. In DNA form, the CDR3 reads TGTGCCAGCAGTACCAAAGGGGGGGACACTGAAGCTTTCTTT. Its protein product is CASSTKGGDTEAFF.

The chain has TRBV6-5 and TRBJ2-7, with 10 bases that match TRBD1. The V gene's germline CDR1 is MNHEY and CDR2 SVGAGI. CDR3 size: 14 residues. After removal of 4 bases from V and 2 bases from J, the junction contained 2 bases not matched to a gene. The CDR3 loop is CASSLGQGAYEQYF. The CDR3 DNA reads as TGTGCCAGCAGTTTAGGACAGGGGGCCTACGAGCAGTACTTC.

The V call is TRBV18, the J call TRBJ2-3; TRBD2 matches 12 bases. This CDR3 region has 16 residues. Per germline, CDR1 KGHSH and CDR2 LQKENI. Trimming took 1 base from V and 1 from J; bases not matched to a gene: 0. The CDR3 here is CASSPRLAGGTDTQYF. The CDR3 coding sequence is TGTGCCAGCTCACCACGACTAGCGGGGGGCACAGATACGCAGTATTTT.

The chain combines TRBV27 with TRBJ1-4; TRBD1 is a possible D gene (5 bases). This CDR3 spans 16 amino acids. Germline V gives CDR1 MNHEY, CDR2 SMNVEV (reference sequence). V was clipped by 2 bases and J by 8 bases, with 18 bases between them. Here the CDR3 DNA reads TGTGCCAGCAGTTTAACCCCCTCGGGACTTCAGGAAAAACTGTTTTTT. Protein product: CASSLTPSGLQEKLFF. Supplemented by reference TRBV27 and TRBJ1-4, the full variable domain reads EAQVTQNPRYLITVTGKKLTVTCSQNMNHEYMSWYRQDPGLGLRQIYYSMNVEVTDKGDVPEGYKVSRKEKRNFPLILESPSPNQTSLYFCASSLTPSGLQEKLFFGSGTQLSVL.

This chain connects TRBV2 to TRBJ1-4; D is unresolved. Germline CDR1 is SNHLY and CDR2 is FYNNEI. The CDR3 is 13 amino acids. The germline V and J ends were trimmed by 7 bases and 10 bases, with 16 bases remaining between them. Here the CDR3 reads CASTGRRTGKLFF. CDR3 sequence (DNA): TGTGCCAGCACCGGAAGGCGAACGGGAAAACTGTTTTTT.

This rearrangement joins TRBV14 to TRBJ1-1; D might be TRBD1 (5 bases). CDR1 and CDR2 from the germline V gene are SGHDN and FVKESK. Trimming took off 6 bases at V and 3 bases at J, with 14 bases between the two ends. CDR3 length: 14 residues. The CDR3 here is CASRGFGRDTEAFF. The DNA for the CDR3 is TGTGCCAGCAGGGGCTTCGGCAGGGACACTGAAGCTTTCTTT. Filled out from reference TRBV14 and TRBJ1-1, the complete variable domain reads EAGVTQFPSHSVIEKGQTVTLRCDPISGHDNLYWYRRVMGKEIKFLLHFVKESKQDESGMPNNRFLAERTGGTYSTLKVQPAELEDSGVYFCASRGFGRDTEAFFGQGTRLTVV.

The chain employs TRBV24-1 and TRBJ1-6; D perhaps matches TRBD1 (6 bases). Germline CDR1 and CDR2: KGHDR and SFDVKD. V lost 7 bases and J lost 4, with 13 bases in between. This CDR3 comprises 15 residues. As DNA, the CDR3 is TGTGCCACCAGACGCCGGGACAAGTATAATTCACCCCTCCACTTT. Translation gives CATRRRDKYNSPLHF.

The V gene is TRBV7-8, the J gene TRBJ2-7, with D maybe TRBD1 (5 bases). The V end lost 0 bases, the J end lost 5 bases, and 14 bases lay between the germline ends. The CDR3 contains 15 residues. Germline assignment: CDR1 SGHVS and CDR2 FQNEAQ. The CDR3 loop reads CASSLASQGLDEQYF. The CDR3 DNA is TGTGCCAGCAGCTTAGCTTCGCAGGGTTTGGACGAGCAGTACTTC.

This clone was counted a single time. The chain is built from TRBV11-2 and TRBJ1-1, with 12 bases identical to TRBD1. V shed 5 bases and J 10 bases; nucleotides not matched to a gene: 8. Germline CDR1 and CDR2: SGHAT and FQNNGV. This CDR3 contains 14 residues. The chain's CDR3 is CASSPPGQGARAFF. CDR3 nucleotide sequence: TGTGCCAGCAGCCCCCCGGGACAGGGGGCGCGAGCTTTCTTT.